One TCR beta chain is described in this entry. CDR3 length: 13 residues. V was clipped by 2 bases and J by 9 bases; unmatched bases: 3. Germline V CDR1 and CDR2: MNHEY, SMNVEV (reference sequence). Generated by immunoSEQ multiplex PCR, the TCRdb table keeps only in-frame clones and is missing some. The table records 300,000 or so clones, nearly 90% of them present only once. This sample is drawn from a study of cytomegalovirus exposure and HLA in healthy donors. Sequencing used PBMCs. The chain links TRBV27 to TRBJ2-1; 8 positions agree with TRBD2. The receptor's source is a man between 25 and 39 years old in good health and CMV-seronegative. DNA of the CDR3: TGTGCCAGCAGTTTAGGACTAGCACTTGAGCAGTTCTTC. Its protein is CASSLGLALEQFF.